Presented here are 8 T cell receptor beta chains from one specimen sequenced in a study of cytomegalovirus exposure and HLA in healthy donors. This PCR relied on a set of 60 Vbeta primers and 13 Jbeta primers. Method: immunoSEQ multiplex PCR; TCRdb's copy keeps in-frame clones and lacks some. The sample holds about 130,000 clones, about 9.2% seen once. The sample taken for sequencing was PBMCs. The receptor source for this set is a woman aged 40 to 50 in good health and CMV-seropositive.

Concerning this clone itself: An end of the junction differs from the germline gene, which may be a read error. The chain carries TRBV5-4 and TRBJ1-2; no clear D gene. This CDR3 is built from 13 residues. Germline V gene lookup returns CDR1 SGHNT and CDR2 YYREEE (reference sequence). CDR3 sequence reads: CASSLPQTRGHTF. For the CDR3, the DNA is TGTGCCAGCAGCCTCCCCCAAACCCGTGGCCACACCTTC.

This clone showed up just a few times. The chain uses TRBV6-1 and TRBJ1-5; D is uncertain. This CDR3 has 16 amino acids. The V gene lost 2 bases and the J gene lost 0 bases, with 11 bases spanning the gap. The germline CDR1 and CDR2 sequences are MNHNS and SASEGT. In DNA form, the CDR3 reads TGTGCCAGCAGTGAATTGCCCAGACTTAGCAATCAGCCCCAGCATTTT. Translation gives CASSELPRLSNQPQHF.

V usage is TRBV6-1 and J usage is TRBJ1-5, with D tentatively TRBD1 (5 bases). CDR1 is MNHNS, CDR2 SASEGT, per germline. This CDR3 contains 15 residues. V lost 5 bases, J lost 2 bases, and 13 bases lay in between. This CDR3 is CASSPGVLGNQPQHF. CDR3 DNA sequence: TGTGCCAGCAGTCCGGGGGTTCTAGGCAATCAGCCCCAGCATTTT.

This clone was picked up a small number of times. The V gene is TRBV6-5, the J gene TRBJ2-5; tentatively, D is TRBD2 (5 bases). This CDR3 has 13 residues. Germline lookup yields CDR1 MNHEY and CDR2 SVGAGI. The V and J ends lost 8 bases and 0 bases respectively, with 10 bases between them. Here the CDR3 DNA reads TGTGCCAGCGGACCGACTAACCAAGAGACCCAGTACTTC. This encodes CASGPTNQETQYF.

The chain couples TRBV6-5 to TRBJ2-1, with D maybe TRBD1 (6 bases). Trimming removed 2 bases from V and 7 bases from J, with 9 bases in between. This CDR3 is 13 amino acids long. Germline lookup yields CDR1 MNHEY and CDR2 SVGAGI. The CDR3 DNA sequence: TGTGCCAGCAGTTACAGGCAGGGGAATGAGCAGTTCTTC. This gives the protein CASSYRQGNEQFF.

This clone was detected only a few times. The chain is built from TRBV6-1 and TRBJ1-4, with a possible D match to TRBD1 (6 bases). Germline V gene data show CDR1 as MNHNS and CDR2 as SASEGT. There are 15 residues in the CDR3. V was clipped by 6 bases and J by 0 bases, with 11 bases between them. CDR3 loop: CASRRDTSTNEKLFF. In nucleotides, the CDR3 is TGTGCCAGCAGACGGGACACCTCAACTAATGAAAAACTGTTTTTT.

The chain links TRBV7-8 to TRBJ2-4, with 7 bases identical to TRBD1. With V trimmed by 4 bases and J by 8 bases, 8 bases remained unmatched. Germline loops: CDR1 SGHVS, CDR2 FQNEAQ. This CDR3 has 14 amino acids. The DNA of the CDR3 is TGTGCCAGCAGCTCCTTCACAGGGGCGGACATTCAGTACTTC. It codes for CASSSFTGADIQYF.

The chain is built from TRBV21-1 and TRBJ2-3; TRBD1 is the table's D call, not checked against the DNA. TRBV21-1 is a listed pseudogene. This CDR3 spans 14 amino acids. The CDR3 coding sequence is TGTGCCAGCAGCTTATCGACAGGGGGAGATACGCAGTATTTT. Protein: CASSLSTGGDTQYF.